Listed here are 32 T cell receptor beta chains from one sample, sequenced in a study of CD8 T cells in ankylosing spondylitis. Regarding the study as a whole: Seemingly characteristic of ankylosing spondylitis blood was a TCR beta motif consisting of about 8 highly homologous variants.

TCRdb itself ran the 5' RACE reads through MiXCR, one entry per CDR3 protein. Of around 770,000 distinct CDR3 sequences detected, approximately 12% appear once; the ten largest clones hold 0.51%. Antigen specificity for these receptors is unknown. The sample comprised blood, either unsorted or a sorted T cell fraction (not recorded which). These receptors all stem from a male donor with ankylosing spondylitis.

This clonotype was picked up a small number of times. The chain couples TRBV5-1 to TRBJ2-7; perhaps TRBD1 as D (6 bases). The germline V gene encodes CDR1 SGHRS and CDR2 YFSETQ. Trimming shortened V by 3 bases and J by 5 bases, and 15 bases separated the two germline ends. This CDR3 region has 14 residues. The CDR3 coding sequence is TGCGCCAGCAGCTGGTACAGGGTAGGGAACGAGCAGTACTTC. It is translated as CASSWYRVGNEQYF.

The rearrangement links TRBV7-6 to TRBJ1-2; perhaps TRBD1 as D (5 bases). The CDR3 sequence is 16 residues long. The germline V and J ends were trimmed by 1 base and 3 bases, with 15 bases remaining between them. CDR1 and CDR2 (germline): SGHVS, FNYEAQ. The CDR3 DNA follows: TGTGCCAGCAGCTTAGGTCGGGGGGACGGATACTATGGCTACACCTTC. It encodes CASSLGRGDGYYGYTF.

This clonotype was seen a few times. The rearrangement joins TRBV28 to TRBJ1-5; D perhaps matches TRBD1 (6 bases). The CDR3 runs to 15 residues. Trimming shortened V by 10 bases and J by 2 bases, and 18 bases separated the two germline ends. Germline V gene lookup returns CDR1 MDHEN and CDR2 SYDVKM. DNA of the CDR3: TGTGCCACCTTGAGGGGGGATGGGGGCAATCAGCCCCAGCATTTT. Amino acid sequence: CATLRGDGGNQPQHF.

This clonotype was seen ten or more times. The chain carries TRBV6-5 and TRBJ2-7, with 9 nucleotides matching TRBD1. The CDR3 consists of 15 residues. With 0 bases clipped from V and 7 bases from J, the junction kept 7 bases outside the gene matches. The germline CDR1 and CDR2 sequences are MNHEY and SVGAGI. DNA for the CDR3: TGTGCCAGCAGTTACTCACAGGGGGCGGTTTGGGAGCAGTACTTC. This gives the protein CASSYSQGAVWEQYF.

The chain is built from TRBV6-5 and TRBJ1-4; a weak D match, TRBD1 (5 bases). Germline CDR1 MNHEY, CDR2 SVGAGI. This CDR3 has 16 amino acids. Trimming left V 0 bases short and J 7 bases short, with 15 bases between. CDR3 sequence: CASSYSRQQGGEKLFF. CDR3 DNA sequence: TGTGCCAGCAGTTACTCGAGGCAGCAGGGTGGTGAAAAACTGTTTTTT.

This clonotype was observed a handful of times. This chain uses TRBV20-1 with TRBJ1-2, with D perhaps matching TRBD1 (5 bases). Germline V gives CDR1 DFQATT, CDR2 SNEGSKA (reference sequence). V was cut by 1 base and J by 6 bases, with 18 bases left in between. This CDR3 comprises 15 residues. CDR3 bases: TGCAGTGCTAGAGTCGCAGAGGGGAATACGAATGGCTACACCTTC. Protein: CSARVAEGNTNGYTF.

V is TRBV7-9 and J is TRBJ2-3, with a weak D call TRBD2 (5 bases). The CDR3 extends over 14 amino acids. The germline gives CDR1 SEHNR, CDR2 FQNEAQ (reference sequence). The V gene lost 5 bases and the J gene lost 4 bases, with 13 bases spanning the gap. The CDR3 coding sequence is TGTGCCAGCAGCCCGGCGGGTGGGGCAGATACGCAGTATTTT. It encodes CASSPAGGADTQYF.

This clonotype was observed at least ten times. This chain connects TRBV4-3 to TRBJ2-3; D gene uncertain. Germline-derived CDR1 and CDR2 are LGHNA and YSLEER. Trimming took off 1 base at V and 7 bases at J, with 6 bases between the two ends. The CDR3 extends over 12 amino acids. The CDR3 spells CASSQVRNTQYF. The CDR3 DNA is TGCGCCAGCAGCCAAGTTCGGAATACGCAGTATTTT.

This rearrangement joins TRBV18 to TRBJ1-5; D gene ambiguous. V lost 4 bases and J 3 bases, leaving 10 bases between the germline ends. CDR1 is KGHSH, CDR2 LQKENI, per germline. The CDR3 consists of 14 residues. This CDR3 is CASSLSRDNQPQHF. The CDR3 nucleotides read TGTGCCAGCTCACTATCCCGGGACAATCAGCCCCAGCATTTT.

This clonotype showed up just a few times. V is TRBV9 and J is TRBJ2-2; D remains unclear. This CDR3 spans 14 amino acids. Between the trimmed V and J ends, which lost 0 bases and 0 bases, there was a span of 3 bases. Germline assignment: CDR1 SGDLS and CDR2 YYNGEE. The CDR3 region has the DNA TGTGCCAGCAGCGTAGCTTCGAACACCGGGGAGCTGTTTTTT. This translates into CASSVASNTGELFF.

This chain connects TRBV20-1 to TRBJ1-2; D not certain. Per the germline V gene, CDR1 is DFQATT and CDR2 is SNEGSKA (reference sequence). This CDR3 has 12 residues. V lost 0 bases to trimming and J lost 8 bases, with 10 bases between them. Here the CDR3 reads CSAREGLGGYTF. In DNA form, the CDR3 reads TGCAGTGCTAGAGAGGGTCTTGGGGGCTACACCTTC.

The chain carries TRBV20-1 and TRBJ2-3, with D hard to call. Trimming pared 6 bases from V and 4 bases from J, leaving 8 bases between. CDR3 length: 11 amino acids. Looked up from germline, CDR1 is DFQATT and CDR2 is SNEGSKA (reference sequence). CDR3 sequence (DNA): TGCAGTGCAAAATTTGCAGATACGCAGTATTTT. Protein: CSAKFADTQYF.

This chain joins TRBV24-1 and TRBJ1-2, with D possibly matching TRBD1 (5 bases). This CDR3 is 14 amino acids long. Trimming removed 4 bases at V and 8 bases at J, with 16 bases between. Germline V CDR1 and CDR2: KGHDR, SFDVKD. The CDR3 reads CATSDPHSRDGYTF. CDR3 coding DNA: TGTGCCACCAGTGACCCGCATAGTAGGGACGGCTACACCTTC.

This clonotype was observed a handful of times. This chain connects TRBV5-1 to TRBJ1-5, with 8 bases identical to TRBD1. CDR1 is SGHRS, CDR2 YFSETQ, per germline. The CDR3 covers 15 residues. J lost 2 bases, V lost 5 bases, and 6 bases had no gene match. The CDR3 DNA sequence: TGCGCCAGCAGACCAGGGGGACAGGGCAATCAGCCCCAGCATTTT. Translation: CASRPGGQGNQPQHF.

The chain links TRBV5-5 to TRBJ2-2; 7 nucleotides align to TRBD1. V lost 4 bases to trimming and J lost 3 bases; unmatched junction nucleotides: 6. This CDR3 has 15 residues. CDR1 and CDR2 from the germline V gene are SGHKS and YYEKEE (reference sequence). CDR3 sequence reads: CASSRRTGDTGELFF. CDR3 DNA sequence: TGTGCCAGCAGCCGACGGACAGGAGACACCGGGGAGCTGTTTTTT.

This clonotype was found a few times. The V and J genes are TRBV5-1 and TRBJ2-5; D is ambiguous. In germline, CDR1 is SGHRS, CDR2 YFSETQ. The CDR3 contains 14 residues. Deletions cut 4 bases from V and 2 bases from J, with 12 bases between. The CDR3 here is CASSPRVPQETQYF. CDR3 DNA: TGCGCCAGCAGCCCCCGTGTACCTCAAGAGACCCAGTACTTC.

The V gene is TRBV9, the J gene TRBJ1-6; tentative D call: TRBD1 (5 bases). CDR1 is SGDLS, CDR2 YYNGEE, per germline. The CDR3 runs 14 residues. Trimming pared 1 base from V and 6 bases from J, leaving 8 bases between. As DNA, the CDR3 is TGTGCCAGCAGCGTAAGGGGTACTAATTCACCCCTCCACTTT. Amino acid sequence: CASSVRGTNSPLHF.

The V gene is TRBV5-1, the J gene TRBJ2-1; 7 nucleotides match TRBD2. CDR3 length: 15 amino acids. The V gene's germline CDR1 is SGHRS and CDR2 YFSETQ. V was pared by 1 base and J by 12 bases, with 13 bases of the junction left unmatched. The DNA for the CDR3 is TGCGCCAGCAGCTTGAATGGAGTTCGCGGGAGCGGGCAGTTCTTC. Translation gives CASSLNGVRGSGQFF.

This sequence joins TRBV24-1 and TRBJ1-1, with D tentatively TRBD1 (5 bases). The V end was cut by 3 bases, the J end by 4 bases, with 5 bases between. This CDR3 region has 12 residues. Germline V gene data show CDR1 as KGHDR and CDR2 as SFDVKD. CDR3 protein: CATSDGTTEAFF. CDR3 nucleotide sequence: TGTGCCACCAGTGATGGGACCACTGAAGCTTTCTTT.

This clonotype was counted between two and nine times. This rearrangement joins TRBV20-1 to TRBJ2-2, with 10 nucleotides matching TRBD2. V lost 2 bases to trimming and J lost 5 bases; unmatched junction nucleotides: 5. The CDR3 consists of 15 residues. Germline V lookup: CDR1 DFQATT, CDR2 SNEGSKA (reference sequence). The CDR3 coding sequence is TGCAGTGCTAGACGCAGCGGGAGGGTAACCGGGGAGCTGTTTTTT. Amino acids: CSARRSGRVTGELFF.

This clonotype has just a few counts. The rearrangement joins TRBV4-3 to TRBJ1-4, with D tentatively TRBD1 (5 bases). Deletions cut 2 bases from V and 7 bases from J, with 20 bases between. CDR1 and CDR2 (germline): LGHNA, YSLEER. The CDR3 has 17 residues. The chain's CDR3 is CASSQRGAGTPGEKLFF. The CDR3 DNA sequence: TGCGCCAGCAGCCAAAGAGGTGCTGGGACTCCGGGTGAAAAACTGTTTTTT.

This chain links TRBV20-1 with TRBJ2-7; D is ambiguous. V was cut by 7 bases and J by 0 bases, with 7 bases left in between. CDR1 and CDR2 (germline): DFQATT, SNEGSKA (reference sequence). The CDR3 runs to 11 residues. CDR3 region: CSGYSSYEQYF. CDR3 coding DNA: TGCAGTGGATACAGCTCCTACGAGCAGTACTTC.

This clonotype was seen a handful of times. The rearrangement links TRBV7-2 to TRBJ2-5; D remains unclear. Germline V gene lookup returns CDR1 SGHTA and CDR2 FQGNSA. The V gene lost 0 bases and the J gene lost 4 bases, with 9 bases spanning the gap. This CDR3 is built from 14 residues. The CDR3 protein is CASSLAWGGETQYF. CDR3 bases: TGTGCCAGCAGCTTAGCATGGGGTGGAGAGACCCAGTACTTC.

This clonotype was observed a handful of times. The chain joins TRBV20-1 to TRBJ2-7; 10 nucleotides align to TRBD2. Germline loops: CDR1 DFQATT, CDR2 SNEGSKA (reference sequence). CDR3 size: 12 residues. Trimming cost V 6 bases and J 7 bases; bases outside gene matches: 6. The CDR3, as DNA: TGCAGTGCAAGGGGACTAGCGAAGGAGCAGTACTTC. It codes for CSARGLAKEQYF.

This sequence joins TRBV5-1 and TRBJ2-3; 11 bases align to TRBD2. The germline V gene encodes CDR1 SGHRS and CDR2 YFSETQ. J gave up 2 bases and V 0 bases, and 8 bases lay outside the gene matches. CDR3 length: 18 residues. The CDR3 here is CASSLGGTSGHPTDTQYF. CDR3 DNA sequence: TGCGCCAGCAGCTTGGGGGGGACTAGCGGCCACCCCACAGATACGCAGTATTTT. Together with reference TRBV5-1 and TRBJ2-3, the CDR3 gives the full variable domain: KAGVTQTPRYLIKTRGQQVTLSCSPISGHRSVSWYQQTPGQGLQFLFEYFSETQRNKGNFPGRFSGRQFSNSRSEMNVSTLELGDSALYLCASSLGGTSGHPTDTQYFGPGTRLTVL.

The chain links TRBV20-1 to TRBJ2-3; tentatively, D is TRBD1 or TRBD2 (5 bases each). V lost 4 bases to trimming and J lost 4 bases, with 15 bases between them. Germline V gene lookup returns CDR1 DFQATT and CDR2 SNEGSKA (reference sequence). This CDR3 spans 14 amino acids. CDR3 DNA sequence: TGCAGTGCTATGGGGACCCCCAGCGCAGATACGCAGTATTTT. This translates into CSAMGTPSADTQYF.

The chain combines TRBV6-1 with TRBJ1-1, with D hard to call. The CDR3 has 12 amino acids. CDR1 and CDR2 from the germline V gene are MNHNS and SASEGT. With 8 bases removed from V and 0 bases from J, the gap between germline ends came to 7 bases. CDR3 sequence (DNA): TGTGCCAGCGCCTTGATGAACACTGAAGCTTTCTTT. It codes for CASALMNTEAFF.

The chain is built from TRBV3-1 and TRBJ2-1; D is possibly TRBD2 (6 bases). The germline V gene has CDR1 LGHDT and CDR2 YNNKEL (reference sequence). The CDR3 contains 15 residues. V shed 4 bases and J shed 4 bases, with 14 bases lying between them. The CDR3 spells CASSPTRDSYNEQFF. The DNA for the CDR3 is TGTGCCAGCAGCCCCACCCGGGACTCGTACAATGAGCAGTTCTTC.

Notes on this clonotype: An end of the junction does not agree with germline; a read error may underlie this. The chain has TRBV10-3 and TRBJ2-7; D may correspond to TRBD1 or TRBD2 (5 bases each). CDR1 and CDR2 from the germline V gene are ENHRY and SYGVKD. The CDR3 is 15 residues long. The CDR3 loop is CATSEGPAPGYEQYF. As DNA, the CDR3 is TGTGCCACCAGTGAGGGACCTGCCCCGGGCTACGAGCAGTACTTC.

Only a few counts were recorded for this clonotype. The V gene is TRBV7-2, the J gene TRBJ2-5, with D perhaps TRBD2 (5 bases). CDR3 size: 11 residues. CDR1 and CDR2 (germline): SGHTA, FQGNSA. The V gene lost 0 bases and the J gene lost 10 bases, with 6 bases spanning the gap. CDR3 sequence: CASSLAGDQYF. The CDR3 nucleotides read TGTGCCAGCAGCTTAGCCGGGGACCAGTACTTC. The entire variable domain, with the rest obtained from reference TRBV7-2 and TRBJ2-5, is as follows: GAGVSQSPSNKVTEKGKDVELRCDPISGHTALYWYRQSLGQGLEFLIYFQGNSAPDKSGLPSDRFSAERTGGSVSTLTIQRTQQEDSAVYLCASSLAGDQYFGPGTRLLVL.

The V and J genes are TRBV20-1 and TRBJ1-6, with D possibly being TRBD1 (5 bases). V lost 3 bases and J 9 bases, leaving 12 bases between the germline ends. The germline V gene encodes CDR1 DFQATT and CDR2 SNEGSKA (reference sequence). The CDR3 totals 13 residues. The CDR3 nucleotides read TGCAGTGCTAGTCAGGGCTTAGGTTCACCCCTCCACTTT. Its protein is CSASQGLGSPLHF.

The rearrangement joins TRBV6-2 or TRBV6-3 to TRBJ2-7; D is possibly TRBD1 (6 bases). Trimming cost V 2 bases and J 6 bases, with 14 bases left between them. Looked up from germline, CDR1 is MNHEY and CDR2 is SVGEGT. CDR3 size: 14 residues. The CDR3 here is CASSYVGQLIEQYF. The CDR3 DNA sequence: TGTGCCAGCAGTTACGTGGGACAACTCATCGAGCAGTACTTC.